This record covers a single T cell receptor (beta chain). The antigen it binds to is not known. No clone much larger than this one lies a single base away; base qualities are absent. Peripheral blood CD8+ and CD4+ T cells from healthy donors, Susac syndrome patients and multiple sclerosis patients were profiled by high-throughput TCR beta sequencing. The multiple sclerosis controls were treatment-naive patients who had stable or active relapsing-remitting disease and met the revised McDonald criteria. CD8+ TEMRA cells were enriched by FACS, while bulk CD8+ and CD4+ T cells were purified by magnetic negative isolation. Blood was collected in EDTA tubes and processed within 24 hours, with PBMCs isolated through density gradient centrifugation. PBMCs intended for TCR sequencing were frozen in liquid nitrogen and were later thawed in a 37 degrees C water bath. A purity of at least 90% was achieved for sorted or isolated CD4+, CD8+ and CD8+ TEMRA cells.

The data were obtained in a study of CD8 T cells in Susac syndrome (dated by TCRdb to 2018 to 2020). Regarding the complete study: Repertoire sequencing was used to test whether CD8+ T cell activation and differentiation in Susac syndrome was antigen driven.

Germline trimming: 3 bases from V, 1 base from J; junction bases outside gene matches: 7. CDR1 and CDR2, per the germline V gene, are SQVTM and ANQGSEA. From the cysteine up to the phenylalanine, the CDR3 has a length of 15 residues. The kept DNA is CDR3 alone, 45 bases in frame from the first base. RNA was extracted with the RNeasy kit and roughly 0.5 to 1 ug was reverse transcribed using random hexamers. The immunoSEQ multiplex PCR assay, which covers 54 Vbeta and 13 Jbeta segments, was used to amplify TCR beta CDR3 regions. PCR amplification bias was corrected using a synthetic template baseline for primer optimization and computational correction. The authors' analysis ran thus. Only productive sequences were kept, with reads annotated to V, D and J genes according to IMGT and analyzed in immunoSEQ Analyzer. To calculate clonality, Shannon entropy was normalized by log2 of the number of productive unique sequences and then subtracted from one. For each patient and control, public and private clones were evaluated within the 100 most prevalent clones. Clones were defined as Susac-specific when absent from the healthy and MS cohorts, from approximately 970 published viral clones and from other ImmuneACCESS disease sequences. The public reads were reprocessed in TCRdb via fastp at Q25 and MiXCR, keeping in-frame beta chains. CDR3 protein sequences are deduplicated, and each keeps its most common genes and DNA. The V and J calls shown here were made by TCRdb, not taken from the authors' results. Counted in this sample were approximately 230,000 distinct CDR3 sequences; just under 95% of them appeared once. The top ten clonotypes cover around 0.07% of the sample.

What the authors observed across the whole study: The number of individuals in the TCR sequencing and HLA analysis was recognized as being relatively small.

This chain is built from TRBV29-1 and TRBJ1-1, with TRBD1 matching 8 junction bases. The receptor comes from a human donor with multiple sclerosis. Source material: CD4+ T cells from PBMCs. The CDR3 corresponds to CSVDPFRGRNTEAFF. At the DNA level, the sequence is TGCAGCGTTGATCCGTTCAGGGGGCGGAACACTGAAGCTTTCTTT.